This is a list of T cell receptor beta chains from one sample in a study of identical twins. In TCRdb, the 5' RACE reads were re-called with MiXCR into one record per CDR3 protein. The sample comprises more than 1.5 million distinct CDR3 sequences, 32% of which are singletons, and 0.27% rests with the top ten. Sequenced: cord blood. Receptors originate from a newborn girl in good health. CDR3s include the opening cysteine and the closing phenylalanine or tryptophan. The order of the fields is CDR3 protein, CDR3 DNA, clone size, D gene, J gene, V gene. D genes are given only for firm matches. Clone size is shown for a subset of rows, as once, few, many or a class of expanded clone.

CASSQVGIAPLNEQFF	TGTGCCAGCAGCCAAGTTGGGATAGCGCCCCTCAATGAGCAGTTCTTC	few	-	TRBJ2-1	TRBV3-1
CASSGRFPYNEQFF	TGTGCCAGCAGTGGTAGATTCCCTTACAATGAGCAGTTCTTC	few	-	TRBJ2-1	TRBV25-1
CASNIRYISVMNTEAFF	TGTGCCAGCAACATACGATACATCTCTGTAATGAACACTGAAGCTTTCTTT	few	-	TRBJ1-1	TRBV12-3/TRBV12-4
CASSQDGAIYEQYF	TGCGCCAGCAGCCAAGATGGGGCGATCTACGAGCAGTACTTC	-	-	TRBJ2-7	TRBV4-1
CSARDTGLAGGEAQYF	TGCAGTGCTAGAGACACGGGACTAGCGGGGGGGGAAGCGCAGTATTTT	-	TRBD2	TRBJ2-3	TRBV20-1
CASSQVSKNTQYF	TGTGCCAGCAGCCAAGTATCTAAAAATACGCAGTATTTT	few	-	TRBJ2-3	TRBV14
CASSYVGGYQETQYF	TGCGCCAGCAGCTACGTAGGGGGGTACCAAGAGACCCAGTACTTC	few	-	TRBJ2-5	TRBV5-1
CAGSPYNQPQHF	TGTGCCGGCTCACCATACAATCAGCCCCAGCATTTT	few	-	TRBJ1-5	TRBV18
CASSLRGSEQYF	TGTGCCAGCAGTCTCAGGGGGTCCGAGCAGTACTTC	many	TRBD1	TRBJ2-7	TRBV6-5
CASRLGGSSYNEQFF	TGTGCCAGCCGTCTGGGGGGGAGCTCCTACAATGAGCAGTTCTTC	-	TRBD2	TRBJ2-1	TRBV3-1